This T cell receptor beta chain was sequenced in a study of blood T cells in healthy people across ages. Primed by a sample-barcoded 5' primer and a J-beta primer mix, a second PCR proceeded for roughly 6 to 12 cycles. Using its own MiXCR run on the 5' RACE reads, TCRdb lists one record per CDR3 protein. The table includes 1.5 million to 2 million distinct CDR3 sequences, roughly 27% detected once. V dropped 10 bases and J dropped 10; count of bases not matched to a gene: 11. CDR1 and CDR2 (germline): MNHEY, SVGAGI. CDR3 length: 14 residues. Sequenced input: blood. The clonotype originates from a woman aged 25 to 45 in good health. This chain joins TRBV6-5 and TRBJ2-1, with 12 bases fitting TRBD2. CDR3 sequence reads: CATSGLAGLGEQFF. The CDR3 DNA reads as TGTGCCACCTCTGGACTAGCGGGATTGGGGGAGCAGTTCTTC.